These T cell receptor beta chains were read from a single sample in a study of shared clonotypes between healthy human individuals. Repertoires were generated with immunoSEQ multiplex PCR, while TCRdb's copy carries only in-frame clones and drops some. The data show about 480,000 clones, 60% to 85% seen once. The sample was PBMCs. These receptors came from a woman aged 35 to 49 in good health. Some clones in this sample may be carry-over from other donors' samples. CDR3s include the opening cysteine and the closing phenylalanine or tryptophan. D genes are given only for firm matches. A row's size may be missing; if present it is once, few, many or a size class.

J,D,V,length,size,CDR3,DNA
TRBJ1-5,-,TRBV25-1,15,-,CASSSNWGRQGPQHF,TGTGCCAGCAGTTCAAATTGGGGTCGGCAAGGGCCCCAGCATTTT
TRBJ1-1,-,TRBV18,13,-,CASSPTEATEAFF,TGTGCCAGCTCACCTACAGAGGCCACTGAAGCTTTCTTT
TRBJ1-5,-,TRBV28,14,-,CASSLWAVGQPQHF,TGTGCCAGCAGTTTATGGGCAGTCGGTCAGCCCCAGCATTTT
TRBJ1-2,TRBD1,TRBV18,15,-,CASSPRTGENYGYTF,TGTGCCAGCTCACCTAGGACAGGGGAGAACTATGGCTACACCTTC
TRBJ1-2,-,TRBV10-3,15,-,CAISEGRGLYYGYTF,TGTGCCATCAGTGAGGGTCGGGGCTTGTACTATGGCTACACCTTC
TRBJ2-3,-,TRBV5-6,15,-,CASSLELIGMDTQYF,TGTGCCAGCAGCTTGGAATTAATAGGGATGGATACGCAGTATTTT
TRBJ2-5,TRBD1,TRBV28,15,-,CASRPHRGFQETQYF,TGTGCCAGCAGGCCGCACAGGGGCTTTCAAGAGACCCAGTACTTC
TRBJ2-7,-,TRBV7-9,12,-,CASSLARREQYF,TGTGCCAGCAGCTTAGCGAGGCGCGAGCAGTACTTC
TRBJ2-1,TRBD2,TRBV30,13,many,CAWGSISGTIQFF,TGTGCCTGGGGTTCCATTTCCGGGACTATCCAGTTCTTC
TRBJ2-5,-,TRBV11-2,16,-,CASSLDRGTHQETQYF,TGTGCCAGCAGCTTAGATCGAGGGACGCACCAAGAGACCCAGTACTTC
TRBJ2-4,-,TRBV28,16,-,CASTYDRTLAKNIQYF,TGTGCCAGCACCTATGACAGGACACTAGCCAAAAACATTCAGTACTTC
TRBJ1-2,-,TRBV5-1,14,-,CASGLDYPGYGYTF,TGCGCCAGCGGATTAGATTACCCAGGCTATGGCTACACCTTC
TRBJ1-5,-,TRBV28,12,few,CASSLRGQPQHF,TGTGCCAGCAGTTTAAGGGGGCAGCCCCAGCATTTT
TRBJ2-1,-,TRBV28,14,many,CASRGQGFVNEQFF,TGTGCCAGCAGGGGGCAGGGGTTCGTCAATGAGCAGTTCTTC
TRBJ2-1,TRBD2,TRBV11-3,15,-,CASSGGLAGNNEQFF,TGTGCCAGCAGCGGAGGGCTAGCGGGAAACAATGAGCAGTTCTTC
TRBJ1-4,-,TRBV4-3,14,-,CASSQAFGFEKLFF,TGCGCCAGCAGCCAGGCGTTCGGGTTTGAAAAACTGTTTTTT
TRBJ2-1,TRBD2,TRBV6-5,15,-,CASSDWTSGYNEQFF,TGTGCCAGCAGTGACTGGACTAGCGGTTACAATGAGCAGTTCTTC
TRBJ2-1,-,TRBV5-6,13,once,CASSLVGGNEQFF,TGTGCCAGCAGCTTGGTAGGAGGGAATGAGCAGTTCTTC
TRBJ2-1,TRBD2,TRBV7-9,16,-,CASSRWAGVSYNEQFF,TGTGCCAGCAGTCGTTGGGCGGGAGTGTCCTACAATGAGCAGTTCTTC
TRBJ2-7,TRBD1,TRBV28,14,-,CASSSTGEGDEQYF,TGTGCCAGCAGTTCCACAGGGGAAGGGGACGAGCAGTACTTC
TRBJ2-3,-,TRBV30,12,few,CALGGNADTQYF,TGTGCCCTAGGGGGGAATGCAGATACGCAGTATTTT
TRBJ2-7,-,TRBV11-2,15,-,CASSAAGTTYVEQYF,TGTGCCAGCAGCGCCGCCGGGACCACTTACGTTGAGCAGTACTTC
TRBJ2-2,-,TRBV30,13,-,CAWSVSPTGELFF,TGTGCCTGGAGTGTATCTCCAACCGGGGAGCTGTTTTTT
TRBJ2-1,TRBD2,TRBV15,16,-,CATSRGGRSSYNEQFF,TGTGCCACCAGCAGGGGGGGGAGAAGCTCCTACAATGAGCAGTTCTTC
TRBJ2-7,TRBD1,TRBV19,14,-,CASSPGTGNHEQYF,TGTGCCAGTAGTCCCGGGACAGGGAACCACGAGCAGTACTTC
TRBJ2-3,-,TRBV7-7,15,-,CASSLGSLSTDTQYF,TGTGCTAGCAGCTTAGGCAGCCTTAGCACAGATACGCAGTATTTT
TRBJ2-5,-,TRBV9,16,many,CASSVRSGGGDPTQYF,TGTGCCAGCAGCGTAAGATCCGGGGGCGGTGACCCGACCCAGTACTTC
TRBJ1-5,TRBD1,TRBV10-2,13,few,CASTDRGDQPQHF,TGCGCCAGCACGGACAGGGGGGATCAGCCCCAGCATTTT
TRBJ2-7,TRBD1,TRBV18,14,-,CASSRTGTGGEQYF,TGTGCCAGCAGTAGAACCGGGACAGGGGGCGAGCAGTACTTC
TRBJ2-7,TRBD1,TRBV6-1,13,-,CASGRQGEYEQYF,TGTGCCAGCGGACGACAGGGAGAATACGAGCAGTACTTC
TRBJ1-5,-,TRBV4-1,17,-,CASSQGPTGNSNQPQHF,TGCGCCAGCAGCCAAGGACCCACAGGGAATAGCAATCAGCCCCAGCATTTT
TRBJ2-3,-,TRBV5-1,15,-,CASSLTDTSTDTQYF,TGCGCCAGCAGCTTGACAGATACTAGCACAGATACGCAGTATTTT
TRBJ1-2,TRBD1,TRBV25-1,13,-,CASRWQGEGGYTF,TGTGCCAGCAGGTGGCAGGGGGAGGGAGGCTACACCTTC
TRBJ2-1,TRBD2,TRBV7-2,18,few,CASSFGTSGPRAGNEQFF,TGTGCCAGCAGCTTTGGGACTAGCGGGCCAAGGGCCGGCAATGAGCAGTTCTTC
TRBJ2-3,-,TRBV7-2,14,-,CASSLDVPPDTQYF,TGTGCCAGCAGCTTAGACGTTCCGCCAGATACGCAGTATTTT
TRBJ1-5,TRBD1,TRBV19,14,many,CASSYGQGVQPQHF,TGTGCCAGTAGTTACGGACAGGGGGTTCAGCCCCAGCATTTT
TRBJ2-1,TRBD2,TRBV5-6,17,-,CASSLALLAGAYNEQFF,TGTGCCAGCAGCTTGGCATTGCTAGCGGGAGCCTACAATGAGCAGTTCTTC
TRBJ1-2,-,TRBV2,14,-,CASSERYIFYGYTF,TGTGCCAGCAGTGAACGTTACATATTTTATGGCTACACCTTC
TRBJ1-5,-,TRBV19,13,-,CASSSTVNQPQHF,TGTGCCAGTAGTTCGACAGTCAATCAGCCCCAGCATTTT
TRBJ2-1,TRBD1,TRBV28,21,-,CASSPPRTGVHETSSYNEQFF,TGTGCCAGCAGTCCCCCCAGGACAGGGGTTCACGAAACTAGCTCCTACAATGAGCAGTTCTTC
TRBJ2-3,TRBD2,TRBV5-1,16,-,CASSSSIAGTTDTQYF,TGCGCCAGCAGCTCTTCAATAGCGGGAACCACAGATACGCAGTATTTT